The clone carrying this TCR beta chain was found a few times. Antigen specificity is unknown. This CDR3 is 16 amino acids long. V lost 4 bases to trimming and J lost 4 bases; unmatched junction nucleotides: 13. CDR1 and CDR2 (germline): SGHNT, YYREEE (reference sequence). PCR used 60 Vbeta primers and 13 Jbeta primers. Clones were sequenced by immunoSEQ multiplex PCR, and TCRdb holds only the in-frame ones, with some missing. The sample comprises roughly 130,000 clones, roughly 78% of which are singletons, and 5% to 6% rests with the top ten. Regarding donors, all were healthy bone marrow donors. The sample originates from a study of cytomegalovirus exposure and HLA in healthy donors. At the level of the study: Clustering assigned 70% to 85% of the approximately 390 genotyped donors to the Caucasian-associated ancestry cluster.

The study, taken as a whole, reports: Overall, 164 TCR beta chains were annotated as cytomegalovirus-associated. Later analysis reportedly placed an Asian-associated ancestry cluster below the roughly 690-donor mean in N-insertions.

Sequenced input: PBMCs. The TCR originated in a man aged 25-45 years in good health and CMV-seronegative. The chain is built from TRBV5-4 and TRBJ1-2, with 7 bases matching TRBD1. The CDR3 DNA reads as TGTGCCAGCAGCGGAACCGGGACAGATTTTTCCTATGGCTACACCTTC. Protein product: CASSGTGTDFSYGYTF.